Shown below are 10 T cell receptor beta chains from a single sample sequenced in a study of T-cell memory formation after mild COVID-19. TCRdb passed the 5' RACE reads through MiXCR, listing each CDR3 protein once. The top ten clones hold around 12% of a sample with around 370,000 distinct CDR3 sequences, approximately 21% of them seen once. The sequencing sample was made of PBMCs or a T cell subset sorted from them (not recorded which). The receptor set was obtained from an adult woman who had mild COVID-19 (a few samples of this study predate the infection). Cell type and time point are not known.

V usage is TRBV6-5 and J usage is TRBJ2-2; D might be TRBD1 (5 bases). Trimming took 9 bases from V and 1 from J, leaving 12 bases between them. Germline values: CDR1 MNHEY, CDR2 SVGAGI. The CDR3 is 14 amino acids. The CDR3 bases are TGTGCCAGTAAGAGACAGTGGAACACCGGGGAGCTGTTTTTT. Protein: CASKRQWNTGELFF.

In its sample, this clonotype was seen a few times. The chain carries TRBV5-1 and TRBJ2-7, with TRBD2 matching over 9 bases. The germline gives CDR1 SGHRS, CDR2 YFSETQ. This CDR3 contains 14 residues. Trimming cost V 2 bases and J 7 bases; bases outside gene matches: 7. CDR3 coding DNA: TGCGCCAGCAGCTTCACTAGCGGGCTGGAGGAGCAGTACTTC. Its translation is CASSFTSGLEEQYF.

The rearrangement uses TRBV10-3 and TRBJ2-7; D gene unclear. Trimming pared 8 bases from V and 11 bases from J, leaving 16 bases between. This CDR3 contains 11 residues. In germline, CDR1 is ENHRY, CDR2 SYGVKD. In DNA form, the CDR3 reads TGTGCCATCGGGGATATCCGTGTGGAGTACTTC. Amino acids: CAIGDIRVEYF.

This clonotype was picked up a small number of times. V and J are TRBV4-3 and TRBJ2-1; D tentatively fits TRBD1 or TRBD2 (5 bases each). Germline lookup yields CDR1 LGHNA and CDR2 YSLEER. The CDR3 covers 14 residues. Trimming removed 8 bases at V and 3 bases at J, with 14 bases between. CDR3 amino acids: CASSPGTDYNEQFF. DNA of the CDR3: TGCGCCAGCTCTCCAGGGACGGACTACAATGAGCAGTTCTTC.

V and J are TRBV7-8 and TRBJ2-5; D possibly matches TRBD1 or TRBD2 (5 bases each). CDR3 length: 18 amino acids. Germline assignment: CDR1 SGHVS and CDR2 FQNEAQ. The V gene lost 0 bases and the J gene lost 4 bases, with 21 bases spanning the gap. The DNA of the CDR3 is TGTGCCAGCAGCTTAGCTATGGGGTCTGGGGGAATTGGAGAGACCCAGTACTTC. Its protein product is CASSLAMGSGGIGETQYF.

V is TRBV7-9 and J is TRBJ1-1; TRBD1 is a possible D gene (6 bases). The ends were cut back, 5 bases at V and 3 bases at J, with 13 bases in the middle. The CDR3 covers 14 residues. Germline CDR1 and CDR2: SEHNR and FQNEAQ (reference sequence). The CDR3 region is CASSQQGVHTEAFF. The DNA of the CDR3 is TGTGCCAGCAGCCAACAGGGAGTTCACACTGAAGCTTTCTTT.

In nucleotides, the CDR3 is TGTGCCAGCAGCCAAGTCGGACTAGCCGCGGAGCAGTTCTTC. It translates to CASSQVGLAAEQFF. The chain uses TRBV3-1 and TRBJ2-1, with 8 bases aligning to TRBD2. Germline trimming cut 1 base from V and 10 bases from J; bases unmatched to any gene: 6. The CDR3 consists of 14 residues. Germline loops: CDR1 LGHDT, CDR2 YNNKEL (reference sequence).

Many counts were recorded for this clonotype. The chain recombines TRBV5-1 with TRBJ2-7; D may be TRBD1 (5 bases). The germline gives CDR1 SGHRS, CDR2 YFSETQ. The length of the CDR3 is 16 residues. The V end lost 2 bases, the J end lost 5 bases, and 20 bases lay between the germline ends. In nucleotides, the CDR3 is TGCGCCAGCAGCTTTAGGCCAGAAAAGGGGTTACACGAGCAGTACTTC. This codes for CASSFRPEKGLHEQYF.

This rearrangement joins TRBV7-6 to TRBJ2-1; 10 nucleotides agree with TRBD2. This CDR3 is 16 amino acids long. The junction had 7 bases not matched to a gene; V was cut back by 2 bases and J by 6 bases. Germline V gene data show CDR1 as SGHVS and CDR2 as FNYEAQ. CDR3 DNA: TGTGCCAGCAGCTTAAGGAGCGGGAGGGCCGTCAATGAGCAGTTCTTC. It codes for CASSLRSGRAVNEQFF.

This clonotype was seen only a few times. V gene TRBV7-9 combines with J gene TRBJ2-7; 7 bases match TRBD2. The trim removed 1 base at V and 7 bases at J, leaving 4 bases unmatched. This CDR3 is 13 amino acids long. The germline CDR1 and CDR2 sequences are SEHNR and FQNEAQ (reference sequence). The CDR3 bases are TGTGCCAGCAGCTTAGGGAAGCGGGATGAGCAGTACTTC. Translated, it gives CASSLGKRDEQYF.